This T cell receptor beta chain was found in a study of identical twins (dated by TCRdb to the mid-2010s). As for the study more broadly: To test whether fetal clonotypes persist, the study used deep sequencing on TCR alpha and beta repertoires from monozygotic twins, unrelated adults of various ages, and cord blood. Replicate twin experiments were performed at different times using different library preparation protocols to rule out contamination. Broad study findings and their caveats: Fewer insertions were carried by abundant cord blood beta clonotypes, a similar but weaker trend appeared in young adult naive repertoires, and no such trend appeared in memory repertoires. In monozygotic twins, out-of-frame TCR alpha sharing was systematically underestimated by recombination models, although the models agreed with sharing between unrelated individuals. Invariant T cells such as MAIT and iNKT could partly confound zero-insertion analyses, though diverse VJ usage argued against this for most clonotypes. Compared with coincidental sharing between unrelated individuals, out-of-frame TCR alpha sequences shared between twins had an excess of sequences with low generation probability. Because the same donors could not be followed over many years, conclusions were based on cross-sectional statistical analysis. In beta out-of-frame sequences, excess twin sharing was weaker, because having fewer shared sequences lowered the signal-to-noise ratio.

Details on this clonotype: The specificity of this receptor is unknown. No much larger clone exists at a distance of one base, and base qualities are not known.

Library preparation employed 5' RACE. The sequencer listed for this sample is Illumina HiSeq 2000. Template switching added a universal primer binding site, and the final cDNA carried a unique molecular identifier that allowed TCR cDNA molecules to be counted accurately. Specific primers in the conserved constant-segment region were used to synthesize first-strand cDNA for TCR alpha and beta chains. Each cDNA library was double barcoded, with a SMART-Mk sample barcode plus Illumina barcodes, to control for contamination. TruSeq adapter sequences, together with Illumina sample barcodes, were added in two successive PCR steps. The TCR alpha and beta cDNA libraries were sequenced on the Illumina HiSeq platform using custom primers. For the original study's pipeline: MiGEC processed the raw reads to extract unique molecular identifiers, while MiXCR was used to determine the CDR3 positions. Recombination models were inferred per individual with the repgenHMM and IGoR tools using an EM algorithm. Shared clonotypes were analyzed with the tcR package in R, and sharing was normalized by the product of cloneset sizes. To study raw recombination without the effects of thymic and clonal selection, out-of-frame nonproductive sequences were analyzed. TCRdb reprocessing: public reads trimmed at Q25 with fastp, clones called with MiXCR, in-frame beta chains kept. Rows with one shared CDR3 protein collapse into an entry with the most common genes and DNA. In this record, the V and J calls reflect TCRdb's handling and not the investigators' own analysis. This sample gives approximately 500,000 distinct CDR3 sequences in total; 20% to 25% of them show up just once. The top ten hold 2.9% of the sample.

Only healthy Caucasian donors were included. The twin cohort comprised three pairs of female monozygotic twins, all aged about 18 to 29 years. CD4+ and CD8+ T cell populations were isolated with positive isolation kits from Invitrogen. The germline V gene (reference sequence) yields DFQATT for CDR1 and SNEGSKA for CDR2. The CDR3 goes from the cysteine to the phenylalanine over 14 residues. Only CDR3 DNA is held: 42 bases, read in frame from base 1. V lost 3 bases and J lost 10 bases, and the count of bases not matched to a germline gene is 11. The sample was also reused in another study, on T cells expressing NK-cell markers. As noted in the second study: About eight donors provided sorted CD3+CD56+NKG2C+, CD3+CD56+NKG2C- and CD3+CD56-NKG2C+ T-cell subsets, whose TCR beta-chain repertoires were profiled. Among the eight sequenced donors, only one was HCMV-seronegative, while the other seven were HCMV-seropositive. In several experiments an anti-gammadeltaTCR antibody was added to restrict sorting to alphabetaTCR-expressing T cells. In several donors, the dominant CD3+CD56+NKG2C+ clonotypes were among the top 10 CD8+ clonotypes and accounted for about 1.0-7.5% of CD8+ T cells. Those dominant clonotypes were again the most abundant among CD3+CD56-NKG2C+ cells in a handful of donors, at roughly 25-60.1%. Whether the expanded NKG2C-expressing T cell clones were specific for HCMV antigens was left unclear. The study sequenced eight donors, all healthy volunteers chosen at random: three men and five women. A commercial ELISA kit detecting HCMV-specific IgG in serum was used to determine HCMV serostatus. Reads were demultiplexed and grouped by UMI with MIGEC, and clonotypes were assembled and quantified with MiTCR. Only TCR cDNA sequences supported by at least two reads were kept to exclude erroneous sequences. The tcR package was used for downstream repertoire analysis, with clonotypes matched between fractions based on CDR3 nucleotide sequence plus V segment. VDJmatch was used to annotate antigen specificity against VDJdb, with one amino acid substitution allowed in CDR3.

The TCR was taken from a woman aged 18-29 years in good health. This sequence uses TRBV20-1 and TRBJ2-2; 7 bases in between match TRBD2. Source material: CD4+ T cells sorted from blood. The DNA sequence reads TGCAGTGCTAGCGACTCGGCGGGAGTTGAGGAGCTGTTTTTT. It translates as CSASDSAGVEELFF.